The clone carrying this T cell receptor beta chain occurred once. Its antigen is still unknown. The data belong to a study of cytomegalovirus exposure and HLA in healthy donors. Whole-study findings and limits: It was fewer than 200 TCR beta chains that were listed as cytomegalovirus-associated.

Vbeta (60) and Jbeta (13) primers were used in the PCR. Using immunoSEQ multiplex PCR, the repertoire was profiled, and TCRdb retains in-frame clones only, with some absent. The sample yields 150,000 to 200,000 clones, 77% seen once. There are 16 residues in the CDR3. With V trimmed by 3 bases and J by 9 bases, 13 bases remained unmatched. Germline loops: CDR1 MNHEY, CDR2 SMNVEV (reference sequence). V usage is TRBV27 and J usage is TRBJ2-7; 11 bases line up with TRBD2. The sample was PBMCs. The TCR comes from a woman in her fifties or sixties in good health and CMV-seropositive. CDR3 protein: CASSLGGTSGAPGQYF. CDR3 bases: TGTGCCAGCAGTTTGGGGGGGACTAGCGGAGCTCCGGGGCAGTACTTC.